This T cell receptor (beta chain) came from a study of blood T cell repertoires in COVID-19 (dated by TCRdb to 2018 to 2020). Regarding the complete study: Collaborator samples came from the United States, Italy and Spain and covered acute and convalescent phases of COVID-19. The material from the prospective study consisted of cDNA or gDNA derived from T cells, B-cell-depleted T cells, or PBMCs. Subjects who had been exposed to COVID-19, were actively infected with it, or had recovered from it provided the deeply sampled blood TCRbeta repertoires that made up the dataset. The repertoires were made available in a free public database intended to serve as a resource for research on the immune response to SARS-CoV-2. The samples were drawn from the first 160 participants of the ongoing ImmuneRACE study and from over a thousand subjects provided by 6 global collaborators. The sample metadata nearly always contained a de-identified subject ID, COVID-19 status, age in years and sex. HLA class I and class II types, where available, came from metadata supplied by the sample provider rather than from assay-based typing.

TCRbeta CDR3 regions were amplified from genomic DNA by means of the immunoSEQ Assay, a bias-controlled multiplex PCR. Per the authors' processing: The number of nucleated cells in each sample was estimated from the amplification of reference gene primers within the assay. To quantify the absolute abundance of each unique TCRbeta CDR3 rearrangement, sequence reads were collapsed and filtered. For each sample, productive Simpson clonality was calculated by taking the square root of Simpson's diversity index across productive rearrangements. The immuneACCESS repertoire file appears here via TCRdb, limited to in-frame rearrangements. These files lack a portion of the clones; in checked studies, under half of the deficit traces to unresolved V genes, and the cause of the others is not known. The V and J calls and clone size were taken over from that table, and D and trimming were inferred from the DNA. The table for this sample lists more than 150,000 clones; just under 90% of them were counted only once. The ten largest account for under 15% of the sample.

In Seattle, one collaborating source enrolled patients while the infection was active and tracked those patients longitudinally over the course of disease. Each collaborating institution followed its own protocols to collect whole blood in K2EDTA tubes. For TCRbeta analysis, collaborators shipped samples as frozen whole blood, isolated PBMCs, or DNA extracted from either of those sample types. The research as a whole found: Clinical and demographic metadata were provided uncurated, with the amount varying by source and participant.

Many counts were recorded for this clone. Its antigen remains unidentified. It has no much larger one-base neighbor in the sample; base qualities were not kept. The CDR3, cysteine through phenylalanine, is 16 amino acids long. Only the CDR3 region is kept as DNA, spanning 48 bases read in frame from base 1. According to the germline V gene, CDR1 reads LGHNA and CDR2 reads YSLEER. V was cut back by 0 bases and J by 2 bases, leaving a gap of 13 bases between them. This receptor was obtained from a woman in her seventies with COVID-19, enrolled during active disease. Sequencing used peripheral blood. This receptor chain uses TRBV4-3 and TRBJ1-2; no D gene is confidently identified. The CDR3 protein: CASSQDWPGGNYGYTF. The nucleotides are TGCGCCAGCAGCCAAGATTGGCCAGGAGGGAACTATGGCTACACCTTC.